One and the same sample provided the 3 T cell receptor beta chains below, sequenced in a study of blood T cell repertoires in COVID-19. Clones were sequenced by immunoSEQ multiplex PCR, and TCRdb holds only the in-frame ones, with some missing. The table has roughly 39,000 clones, over 75% seen once. Material for sequencing was peripheral blood. Receptors were obtained from a human donor in a cohort sampled during active COVID-19.

CDR3 sequence reads: CASSVGPGTDYEQYF. The CDR3 DNA reads as TGTGCCAGCAGCGTAGGTCCAGGGACAGACTACGAGCAGTACTTC. This chain uses TRBV9 with TRBJ2-7; 7 bases are shared with TRBD1. Germline V gene data show CDR1 as SGDLS and CDR2 as YYNGEE. V lost 0 bases and J lost 3; bases outside the gene matches: 6. The CDR3 loop spans 15 amino acids.

The J gene is TRBJ2-2, the V gene TRBV3-1 (or the pseudogene TRBV3-2); a possible D gene is TRBD1 (5 bases). Trimming took 8 bases from V and 6 from J, leaving 10 bases between them. CDR1 LGHDT and CDR2 YNNKEL come from the germline V gene (reference sequence). CDR3 length: 12 amino acids. CDR3 sequence: CASCLGAGELFF. The CDR3 nucleotides are TGTGCCAGCTGTCTAGGGGCCGGGGAGCTGTTTTTT.

This sequence joins TRBV27 and TRBJ1-1, with D perhaps TRBD1 (5 bases). Per the germline V gene, CDR1 is MNHEY and CDR2 is SMNVEV (reference sequence). The V and J ends lost 6 bases and 8 bases respectively, with 25 bases between them. This CDR3 region has 16 residues. This CDR3 reads CASRGAGKPVLGEAFF. CDR3 nucleotide sequence: TGTGCCAGCAGAGGGGCAGGGAAGCCCGTTCTCGGAGAAGCTTTCTTT.